What follows are 14 T cell receptor beta chains derived from one specimen sequenced in a study of T cell responses to AZD1222 COVID-19 vaccine. Sequencing was performed with immunoSEQ multiplex PCR; in TCRdb, only in-frame clones are kept and a portion is missing. The table records about 96,000 clones, approximately 87% of them present only once. The specimen was peripheral blood, collected on day 0 of AZD1222 vaccination. Receptors originate from an adult in good health.

The rearrangement joins TRBV20-1 to TRBJ1-6; D is unclear. CDR3 length: 11 residues. Germline V gene data show CDR1 as DFQATT and CDR2 as SNEGSKA (reference sequence). V was pared by 3 bases and J by 18 bases, with 15 bases between. The CDR3 nucleotides read TGCAGTGCTAGCGGCGTTTTGTTAACCCACTTT. It codes for CSASGVLLTHF.

Of note for this clone: The junction departs from the called germline gene at one end, perhaps through a read error. The CDR3, as DNA: TGTGCCAGCTCACCGACGGGGCCCGCCACACATACGCAGTATTTT. Its translation: CASSPTGPATHTQYF. J is TRBJ2-3 and V is TRBV18; possibly TRBD1 or TRBD2 for D (5 bases each). Germline V gene sequence: CDR1 KGHSH, CDR2 LQKENI. There are 15 residues in the CDR3.

The table lists this clone with a count of one. The chain carries TRBV3-1 (or the pseudogene TRBV3-2) and TRBJ2-7; tentative D call: TRBD1 (7 bases). V was cut by 7 bases and J by 6 bases, with 13 bases left in between. The V gene's germline CDR1 is LGHDT and CDR2 YNNKEL (reference sequence). This CDR3 has 12 amino acids. As DNA, the CDR3 is TGTGCCAGCATTAACAGGGGAGGCGAGCAGTACTTC. This translates into CASINRGGEQYF.

Only one count was recorded for this clone. The chain uses TRBV9 and TRBJ2-2; either TRBD1 or TRBD2 may fit D (7 bases each). V was pared by 4 bases and J by 6 bases, with 16 bases between. The CDR3 length is 15 residues. Germline V lookup: CDR1 SGDLS, CDR2 YYNGEE. The CDR3 region is CASSQGGTYSGELFF. The CDR3 coding sequence is TGTGCCAGCAGCCAGGGGGGGACCTACTCCGGGGAGCTGTTTTTT.

J is TRBJ2-7 and V is TRBV6-2 or TRBV6-3, with D tentatively TRBD2 (5 bases). The germline gives CDR1 MNHEY, CDR2 SVGEGT. V lost 6 bases and J lost 1, with 13 bases in between. The CDR3 spans 14 residues. CDR3 in amino acids: CASSRSGKSYEQYF. CDR3 nucleotides: TGTGCCAGCAGCAGAAGCGGCAAGTCCTACGAGCAGTACTTC.

This chain connects TRBV30 to TRBJ2-1; a weak D match, TRBD2 (5 bases). This CDR3 contains 13 residues. Germline CDR1 GTSNPN, CDR2 SVGIG (reference sequence). Between the trimmed V and J ends, which lost 7 bases and 0 bases, there was a span of 10 bases. The CDR3 nucleotides are TGTGCCTTCAGAGGGAGCTCCTACAATGAGCAGTTCTTC. Translated: CAFRGSSYNEQFF. Supplemented by reference TRBV30 and TRBJ2-1, the full variable domain reads SQTIHQWPATLVQPVGSPLSLECTVEGTSNPNLYWYRQAAGRGLQLLFYSVGIGQISSEVPQNLSASRPQDRQFILSSKKLLLSDSGFYLCAFRGSSYNEQFFGPGTRLTVL.

This clone was picked up a small number of times. The gene calls are TRBV28 and TRBJ1-4; D perhaps matches TRBD1 (5 bases). The CDR3 has 16 amino acids. V lost 2 bases and J lost 4, with 14 bases in between. The germline V gene has CDR1 MDHEN and CDR2 SYDVKM. The chain's CDR3 is CASSLLIQGGNEKLFF. CDR3 nucleotides: TGTGCCAGCAGTTTACTCATTCAGGGAGGTAATGAAAAACTGTTTTTT.

The chain links TRBV7-8 to TRBJ1-6; D gene uncertain. Per the germline V gene, CDR1 is SGHVS and CDR2 is FQNEAQ. V lost 2 bases and J lost 0, with 8 bases in between. The CDR3 extends over 16 amino acids. The chain's CDR3 is CASSLPGSSYNSPLHF. DNA for the CDR3: TGTGCCAGCAGCTTACCTGGGAGCTCCTATAATTCACCCCTCCACTTT.

This chain uses TRBV2 with TRBJ1-6; D not resolved. Germline assignment: CDR1 SNHLY and CDR2 FYNNEI. The V end lost 4 bases, the J end lost 0 bases, and 7 bases lay between the germline ends. The CDR3 loop spans 15 amino acids. The CDR3 here is CASSGISSYNSPLHF. Written as DNA, the CDR3 is TGTGCCAGCAGTGGAATTAGCTCCTATAATTCACCCCTCCACTTT.

The rearrangement links TRBV5-1 to TRBJ2-1; D may be TRBD2 (6 bases). Trimming shortened V by 5 bases and J by 3 bases, and 9 bases separated the two germline ends. Germline loops: CDR1 SGHRS, CDR2 YFSETQ. The CDR3 length is 13 residues. CDR3 sequence (DNA): TGCGCCAGCAGTCGGGACTTCTACAATGAGCAGTTCTTC. Translated: CASSRDFYNEQFF.

The genes are TRBV7-9 and TRBJ2-7; D uncertain. CDR3 length: 14 amino acids. Looked up from germline, CDR1 is SEHNR and CDR2 is FQNEAQ (reference sequence). The germline V and J ends were trimmed by 2 bases and 2 bases, with 10 bases remaining between them. The CDR3: CASSLKDRPYEQYF. In DNA, the CDR3 is TGTGCCAGCAGCTTAAAGGATCGACCCTACGAGCAGTACTTC. Based on the CDR3 plus reference TRBV7-9 and TRBJ2-7, the full variable domain is DTGVSQNPRHKITKRGQNVTFRCDPISEHNRLYWYRQTLGQGPEFLTYFQNEAQLEKSRLLSDRFSAERPKGSFSTLEIQRTEQGDSAMYLCASSLKDRPYEQYFGPGTRLTVT.

V gene TRBV11-1 combines with J gene TRBJ1-2, with 7 bases fitting TRBD1. This CDR3 spans 14 amino acids. After removal of 1 base from V and 4 bases from J, the junction contained 3 bases not matched to a gene. Germline CDR1 reads SGHAT; CDR2 reads FQDESV (reference sequence). CDR3 sequence (DNA): TGTGCCAGCAGCTTAGGTGGGACAGCCTATGGCTACACCTTC. Protein sequence: CASSLGGTAYGYTF.

This clone was detected only once. This chain links TRBV19 with TRBJ2-3; D is unclear. CDR3 length equals 16 residues. The V gene's germline CDR1 is LNHDA and CDR2 SQIVND (reference sequence). Between the trimmed V and J ends, which lost 1 base and 1 base, there was a span of 12 bases. The CDR3 protein is CASSIVSGWGTDTQYF. In DNA, the CDR3 is TGTGCCAGTAGTATAGTTTCCGGGTGGGGCACAGATACGCAGTATTTT.

This chain's CDR3 is CASSRGGQVSEAFF. The CDR3 nucleotides read TGTGCCAGCAGCCGGGGGGGACAGGTGTCTGAAGCTTTCTTT. The rearrangement joins TRBV3-1 (or the pseudogene TRBV3-2) to TRBJ1-1, with TRBD1 matching over 8 bases. V dropped 4 bases and J dropped 6; count of bases not matched to a gene: 7. The CDR3 length is 14 residues. Germline CDR1 reads LGHDT; CDR2 reads YNNKEL (reference sequence).